These T cell receptor beta chains were read from a single sample in a study of cytotoxic CD8 clonotypes in ibrutinib-treated CLL. Sequenced by immunoSEQ multiplex PCR; TCRdb stores in-frame clones only, minus some. The sample contains around 160,000 clones, approximately 90% of which appear only once. The sequences come from PBMCs, collected at disease progression, from a patient treated with ibrutinib. Every receptor here comes from a human donor with chronic lymphocytic leukemia. The CDR3 runs from the conserved cysteine through the conserved F or W. A D gene is named only where the DNA matches it firmly. Size is stated for part of the rows, as once, few or many counts, or as a class when the clone is expanded.

j_call: TRBJ2-7
clone_size: .
v_call: TRBV6-5
d_call: TRBD1
cdr3_length: 13
cdr3_aa: CASSPGQGAMQYF
cdr3_nt: TGTGCCAGCAGTCCGGGACAGGGGGCTATGCAGTACTTC

j_call: TRBJ1-4
clone_size: .
v_call: TRBV5-1
d_call: .
cdr3_length: 13
cdr3_aa: CASSLGINEKLFF
cdr3_nt: TGCGCCAGCAGCTTAGGGATCAATGAAAAACTGTTTTTT

j_call: TRBJ2-1
clone_size: .
v_call: TRBV5-8
d_call: .
cdr3_length: 18
cdr3_aa: CASSLANVGGGSYNEQFF
cdr3_nt: TGTGCCAGCAGCTTGGCCAACGTCGGGGGTGGCAGCTACAATGAGCAGTTCTTC

j_call: TRBJ2-7
clone_size: .
v_call: TRBV6-1
d_call: TRBD2
cdr3_length: 13
cdr3_aa: CASRAGTTATNHF
cdr3_nt: TGTGCCAGCAGGGCCGGGACTACCGCAACAAACCACTTC

j_call: TRBJ2-5
clone_size: .
v_call: TRBV5-6
d_call: .
cdr3_length: 15
cdr3_aa: CASSLSSREKETQYF
cdr3_nt: TGTGCCAGCAGCTTGTCGTCCAGGGAAAAAGAGACCCAGTACTTC

j_call: TRBJ1-1
clone_size: .
v_call: TRBV7-9
d_call: TRBD1
cdr3_length: 15
cdr3_aa: CASSSGGQLNTEAFF
cdr3_nt: TGTGCCAGCAGCTCTGGGGGACAGCTGAACACTGAAGCTTTCTTT

j_call: TRBJ2-3
clone_size: .
v_call: TRBV6-1
d_call: TRBD2
cdr3_length: 15
cdr3_aa: CASRTSGSFTDTQYF
cdr3_nt: TGTGCCAGCAGGACTAGCGGGAGTTTCACAGATACGCAGTATTTT

j_call: TRBJ2-7
clone_size: .
v_call: TRBV21-1
d_call: .
cdr3_length: 16
cdr3_aa: CASSIRATGASYEQYF
cdr3_nt: TGTGCCAGCAGCATCCGGGCGACAGGGGCCTCCTACGAGCAGTACTTC

j_call: TRBJ2-5
clone_size: .
v_call: TRBV10-1
d_call: TRBD1
cdr3_length: 16
cdr3_aa: CASSGPPGQRQETQYF
cdr3_nt: TGCGCCAGCAGCGGGCCTCCGGGACAGAGACAAGAGACCCAGTACTTC

j_call: TRBJ2-5
clone_size: .
v_call: TRBV11-2
d_call: .
cdr3_length: 14
cdr3_aa: CASSAGWESGTQYF
cdr3_nt: TGTGCCAGCAGCGCAGGATGGGAGTCGGGGACCCAGTACTTC

j_call: TRBJ1-5
clone_size: .
v_call: TRBV30
d_call: .
cdr3_length: 18
cdr3_aa: CAWSRLGPGAQDSQPQHF
cdr3_nt: TGTGCCTGGAGTCGGCTGGGTCCTGGGGCTCAGGATAGTCAGCCCCAGCATTTT

j_call: TRBJ2-5
clone_size: .
v_call: TRBV7-7
d_call: .
cdr3_length: 14
cdr3_aa: CASSLGTAQETQYF
cdr3_nt: TGTGCCAGCAGCTTAGGGACAGCACAAGAGACCCAGTACTTC

j_call: TRBJ1-1
clone_size: .
v_call: TRBV19
d_call: .
cdr3_length: 15
cdr3_aa: CASSGAPGRETEAFF
cdr3_nt: TGTGCCAGTAGCGGGGCGCCGGGGAGGGAAACTGAAGCTTTCTTT

j_call: TRBJ2-3
clone_size: .
v_call: TRBV2
d_call: .
cdr3_length: 14
cdr3_aa: CASSEALRGDTQYF
cdr3_nt: TGTGCCAGCAGTGAAGCGCTTCGGGGGGATACGCAGTATTTT

j_call: TRBJ1-1
clone_size: .
v_call: TRBV7-9
d_call: .
cdr3_length: 14
cdr3_aa: CASSPPSTKAEAFF
cdr3_nt: TGTGCCAGCAGCCCTCCCAGTACCAAGGCTGAAGCTTTCTTT

j_call: TRBJ1-5
clone_size: few
v_call: TRBV30
d_call: .
cdr3_length: 14
cdr3_aa: CAWSRTVSNQPQHF
cdr3_nt: TGTGCCTGGAGTCGAACAGTGAGCAATCAGCCCCAGCATTTT

j_call: TRBJ2-7
clone_size: .
v_call: TRBV10-1
d_call: .
cdr3_length: 12
cdr3_aa: CASSRAQYEQYF
cdr3_nt: TGCGCCAGCAGCAGGGCCCAATACGAGCAGTACTTC

j_call: TRBJ2-2
clone_size: .
v_call: TRBV7-6
d_call: TRBD2
cdr3_length: 17
cdr3_aa: CASSLGGLAGLNGELFF
cdr3_nt: TGTGCCAGCAGCTTAGGAGGACTAGCGGGATTGAACGGGGAGCTGTTTTTT

j_call: TRBJ2-7
clone_size: once
v_call: TRBV30
d_call: TRBD1
cdr3_length: 15
cdr3_aa: CAWSVPGQGAPHLNF
cdr3_nt: TGTGCCTGGAGTGTACCGGGACAGGGGGCGCCTCATCTTAACTTC

j_call: TRBJ2-7
clone_size: .
v_call: TRBV11-2
d_call: .
cdr3_length: 17
cdr3_aa: CASSPPTVLGLLYEQYF
cdr3_nt: TGTGCCAGCAGCCCACCGACCGTGTTAGGGCTCCTATACGAGCAGTACTTC

j_call: TRBJ1-5
clone_size: .
v_call: TRBV6-1
d_call: TRBD1
cdr3_length: 14
cdr3_aa: CASSQGQGNQPQHF
cdr3_nt: TGTGCCAGCAGTCAAGGACAGGGTAATCAGCCCCAGCATTTT

j_call: TRBJ2-7
clone_size: .
v_call: TRBV15
d_call: .
cdr3_length: 14
cdr3_aa: CATSRDGGRYEQYF
cdr3_nt: TGTGCCACCAGCAGAGATGGGGGGCGCTACGAGCAGTACTTC

j_call: TRBJ2-1
clone_size: few
v_call: TRBV5-5
d_call: .
cdr3_length: 14
cdr3_aa: CASSTPGTHNEQFF
cdr3_nt: TGTGCCAGCAGTACCCCGGGCACCCACAATGAGCAGTTCTTC

j_call: TRBJ1-2
clone_size: once
v_call: TRBV27
d_call: .
cdr3_length: 16
cdr3_aa: CASSPYHRNTGYGYTF
cdr3_nt: TGTGCCAGCAGTCCATACCACAGGAATACAGGCTATGGCTACACCTTC

j_call: TRBJ1-5
clone_size: .
v_call: TRBV5-1
d_call: .
cdr3_length: 15
cdr3_aa: CASSLEAGIGQPQHF
cdr3_nt: TGCGCCAGCAGCTTGGAGGCAGGGATAGGTCAGCCCCAGCATTTT

j_call: TRBJ1-2
clone_size: .
v_call: TRBV5-8
d_call: .
cdr3_length: 14
cdr3_aa: CASSPRAGDYGYTF
cdr3_nt: TGTGCCAGCAGCCCCCGGGCAGGGGACTATGGCTACACCTTC

j_call: TRBJ1-5
clone_size: .
v_call: TRBV9
d_call: .
cdr3_length: 14
cdr3_aa: CASSVAGNNQPQHF
cdr3_nt: TGTGCCAGCAGCGTAGCAGGGAACAATCAGCCCCAGCATTTT

j_call: TRBJ2-5
clone_size: .
v_call: TRBV5-1
d_call: TRBD2
cdr3_length: 14
cdr3_aa: CASSPGTSEETQYF
cdr3_nt: TGCGCCAGCAGCCCCGGGACTAGTGAAGAGACCCAGTACTTC

j_call: TRBJ1-2
clone_size: .
v_call: TRBV27
d_call: .
cdr3_length: 15
cdr3_aa: CASSSPGPLRYGYTF
cdr3_nt: TGTGCCAGCAGTTCTCCGGGACCCCTGCGCTATGGCTACACCTTC

j_call: TRBJ1-5
clone_size: .
v_call: TRBV6-1
d_call: .
cdr3_length: 14
cdr3_aa: CASSEAAGYQPQHF
cdr3_nt: TGTGCCAGCAGTGAAGCAGCGGGGTATCAGCCCCAGCATTTT

j_call: TRBJ1-2
clone_size: .
v_call: TRBV7-2
d_call: TRBD1
cdr3_length: 15
cdr3_aa: CASSLVPGQGYGYTF
cdr3_nt: TGTGCCAGCAGCTTAGTCCCCGGACAGGGGTATGGCTACACCTTC

j_call: TRBJ2-5
clone_size: .
v_call: TRBV29-1
d_call: TRBD1
cdr3_length: 15
cdr3_aa: CSVEDVRDRGETQYF
cdr3_nt: TGCAGCGTTGAAGACGTCCGGGACAGGGGTGAGACCCAGTACTTC

j_call: TRBJ2-1
clone_size: .
v_call: TRBV9
d_call: TRBD2
cdr3_length: 16
cdr3_aa: CASSVVSGRASGEQFF
cdr3_nt: TGTGCCAGCAGCGTAGTTAGCGGGAGGGCCTCTGGTGAGCAGTTCTTC

j_call: TRBJ2-7
clone_size: once
v_call: TRBV5-1
d_call: TRBD1
cdr3_length: 15
cdr3_aa: CASSFVTGGSGEQYF
cdr3_nt: TGCGCCAGCAGCTTTGTAACAGGGGGAAGTGGCGAGCAGTACTTC

j_call: TRBJ1-3
clone_size: .
v_call: TRBV7-9
d_call: .
cdr3_length: 17
cdr3_aa: CASSLGTNRDSGNTIYF
cdr3_nt: TGTGCCAGCAGCTTAGGAACCAACAGGGACTCTGGAAACACCATATATTTT

j_call: TRBJ1-2
clone_size: .
v_call: TRBV6-5
d_call: .
cdr3_length: 12
cdr3_aa: CASTRPRGGYTF
cdr3_nt: TGTGCCAGCACCCGGCCTCGGGGGGGCTACACCTTC

j_call: TRBJ2-3
clone_size: few
v_call: TRBV6-1
d_call: .
cdr3_length: 17
cdr3_aa: CASSEGLIRLQTDTQYF
cdr3_nt: TGTGCCAGCAGTGAAGGACTAATACGACTCCAGACAGATACGCAGTATTTT

j_call: TRBJ1-5
clone_size: .
v_call: TRBV19
d_call: TRBD1
cdr3_length: 16
cdr3_aa: CASSRQGLNSNQPQHF
cdr3_nt: TGTGCCAGTTCCCGACAGGGGCTAAATAGCAATCAGCCCCAGCATTTT

j_call: TRBJ2-1
clone_size: .
v_call: TRBV29-1
d_call: TRBD2
cdr3_length: 15
cdr3_aa: CSVPIAGGPRNEQFF
cdr3_nt: TGCAGCGTACCAATAGCGGGAGGGCCTAGAAATGAGCAGTTCTTC

j_call: TRBJ2-7
clone_size: .
v_call: TRBV7-9
d_call: TRBD1
cdr3_length: 14
cdr3_aa: CASSLRQGVYEQYF
cdr3_nt: TGTGCCAGCAGCTTACGACAGGGCGTTTACGAGCAGTACTTC

j_call: TRBJ1-1
clone_size: .
v_call: TRBV19
d_call: .
cdr3_length: 13
cdr3_aa: CASSVGIRTEAFF
cdr3_nt: TGTGCCAGTAGTGTCGGTATCCGGACTGAAGCTTTCTTT

j_call: TRBJ1-1
clone_size: few
v_call: TRBV9
d_call: .
cdr3_length: 17
cdr3_aa: CASSVEERLVSYTEAFF
cdr3_nt: TGTGCCAGCAGCGTAGAGGAGCGGCTTGTCAGTTACACTGAAGCTTTCTTT

j_call: TRBJ2-7
clone_size: .
v_call: TRBV28
d_call: TRBD2
cdr3_length: 15
cdr3_aa: CASSLGLAVSYEQYF
cdr3_nt: TGTGCCAGCAGTTTGGGTCTAGCGGTATCCTACGAGCAGTACTTC

j_call: TRBJ2-1
clone_size: .
v_call: TRBV9
d_call: .
cdr3_length: 14
cdr3_aa: CASSVVAGSNEQFF
cdr3_nt: TGTGCCAGCAGCGTAGTGGCGGGAAGTAATGAGCAGTTCTTC

j_call: TRBJ2-7
clone_size: .
v_call: TRBV5-4
d_call: .
cdr3_length: 17
cdr3_aa: CASSPTGEDQQNYEQYF
cdr3_nt: TGTGCCAGCAGCCCTACAGGGGAGGACCAACAAAACTACGAGCAGTACTTC

j_call: TRBJ1-3
clone_size: .
v_call: TRBV7-2
d_call: TRBD1
cdr3_length: 17
cdr3_aa: CASSLAPTGVAGNTIYF
cdr3_nt: TGTGCCAGCAGCTTAGCCCCGACAGGGGTGGCCGGAAACACCATATATTTT

j_call: TRBJ2-1
clone_size: .
v_call: TRBV13
d_call: TRBD2
cdr3_length: 15
cdr3_aa: CASSGGTSGNDEQFF
cdr3_nt: TGTGCCAGCAGCGGAGGGACTAGCGGGAATGATGAGCAGTTCTTC

j_call: TRBJ2-5
clone_size: few
v_call: TRBV7-3
d_call: .
cdr3_length: 15
cdr3_aa: CASSKVGGAGETQYF
cdr3_nt: TGTGCCAGCAGCAAAGTAGGGGGAGCCGGGGAGACCCAGTACTTC

j_call: TRBJ2-4
clone_size: .
v_call: TRBV4-3
d_call: .
cdr3_length: 15
cdr3_aa: CASSQEGKGGNIQYF
cdr3_nt: TGCGCCAGCAGCCAAGAAGGGAAGGGAGGAAACATTCAGTACTTC

j_call: TRBJ1-5
clone_size: .
v_call: TRBV11-2
d_call: .
cdr3_length: 14
cdr3_aa: CASSLGLGGSPQHF
cdr3_nt: TGTGCCAGCAGCTTGGGTCTCGGAGGAAGCCCCCAGCATTTT

j_call: TRBJ1-1
clone_size: .
v_call: TRBV7-9
d_call: .
cdr3_length: 15
cdr3_aa: CASSPRGGERTEAFF
cdr3_nt: TGTGCCAGCAGTCCCAGGGGAGGGGAGAGAACTGAAGCTTTCTTT

j_call: TRBJ2-2
clone_size: .
v_call: TRBV28
d_call: .
cdr3_length: 16
cdr3_aa: CASSFIGKGGTGELFF
cdr3_nt: TGTGCCAGCAGTTTTATCGGGAAAGGGGGCACCGGGGAGCTGTTTTTT

j_call: TRBJ2-1
clone_size: .
v_call: TRBV19
d_call: TRBD1
cdr3_length: 19
cdr3_aa: CASSINRGRVGGSYNEQFF
cdr3_nt: TGTGCCAGTAGTATAAACAGGGGGCGCGTTGGGGGCTCCTACAATGAGCAGTTCTTC